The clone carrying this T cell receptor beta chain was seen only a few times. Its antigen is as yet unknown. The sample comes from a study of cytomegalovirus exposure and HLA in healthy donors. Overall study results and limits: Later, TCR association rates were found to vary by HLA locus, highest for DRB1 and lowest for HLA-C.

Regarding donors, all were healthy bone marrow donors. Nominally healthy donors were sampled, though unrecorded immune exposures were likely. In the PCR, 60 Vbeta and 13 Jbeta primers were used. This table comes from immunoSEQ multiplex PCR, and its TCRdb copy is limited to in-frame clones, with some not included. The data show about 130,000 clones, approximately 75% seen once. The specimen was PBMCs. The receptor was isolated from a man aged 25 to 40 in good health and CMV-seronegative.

Here the CDR3 reads CASSYWTVQETQYF. CDR3 sequence (DNA): TGTGCCAGCAGTTATTGGACAGTCCAAGAGACCCAGTACTTC. V gene TRBV6-6 combines with J gene TRBJ2-5; tentative D call: TRBD1 (6 bases). Germline-derived CDR1 and CDR2 are MNHNY and SVGAGI (reference sequence). The V gene lost 3 bases and the J gene lost 1 base, with 9 bases spanning the gap. The CDR3 length is 14 residues.